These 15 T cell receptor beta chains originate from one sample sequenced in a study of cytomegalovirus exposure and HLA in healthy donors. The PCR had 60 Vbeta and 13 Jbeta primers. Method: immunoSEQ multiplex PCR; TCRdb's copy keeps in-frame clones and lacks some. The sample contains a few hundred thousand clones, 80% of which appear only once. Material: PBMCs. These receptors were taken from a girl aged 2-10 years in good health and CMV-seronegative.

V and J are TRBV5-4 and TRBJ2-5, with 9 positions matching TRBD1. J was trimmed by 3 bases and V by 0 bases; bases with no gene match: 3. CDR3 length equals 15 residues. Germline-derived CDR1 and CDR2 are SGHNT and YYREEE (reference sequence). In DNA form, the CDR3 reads TGTGCCAGCAGCTTGGCGCGGACAGGGGAAGAGACCCAGTACTTC. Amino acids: CASSLARTGEETQYF.

CDR3 nucleotide sequence: TGCGCCAGCATTGGGCCCTATGGCTACACCTTC. This encodes CASIGPYGYTF. The chain employs TRBV10-2 and TRBJ1-2; D remains ambiguous. The germline CDR1 and CDR2 sequences are WSHSY and SAAADI. V lost 7 bases to trimming and J lost 4 bases, with 7 bases between them. The CDR3 totals 11 residues.

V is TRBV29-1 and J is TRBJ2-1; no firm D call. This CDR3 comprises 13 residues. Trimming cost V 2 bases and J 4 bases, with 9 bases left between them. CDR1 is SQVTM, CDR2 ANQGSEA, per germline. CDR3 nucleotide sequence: TGCAGCGTTGAACTAGAGGCGTACAATGAGCAGTTCTTC. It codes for CSVELEAYNEQFF.

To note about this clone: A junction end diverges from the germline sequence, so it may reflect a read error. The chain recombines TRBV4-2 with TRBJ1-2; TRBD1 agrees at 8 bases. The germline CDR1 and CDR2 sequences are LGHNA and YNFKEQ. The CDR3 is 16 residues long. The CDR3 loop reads CASRQDTGQVGYGYTF. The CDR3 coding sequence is TGTGCCAGCAGACAAGATACGGGACAGGTTGGCTATGGCTACACCTTC.

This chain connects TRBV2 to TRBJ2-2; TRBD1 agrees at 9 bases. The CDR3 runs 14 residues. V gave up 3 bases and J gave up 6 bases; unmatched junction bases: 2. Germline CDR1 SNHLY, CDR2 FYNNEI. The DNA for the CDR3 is TGTGCCAGCAGTGAGGGACAGGGCGCCGGGGAGCTGTTTTTT. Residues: CASSEGQGAGELFF.

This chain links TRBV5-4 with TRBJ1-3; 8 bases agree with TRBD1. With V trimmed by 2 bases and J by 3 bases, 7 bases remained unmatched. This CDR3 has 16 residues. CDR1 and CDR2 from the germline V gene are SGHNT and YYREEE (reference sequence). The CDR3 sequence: CASSFWTGRDGNTIYF. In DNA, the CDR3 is TGTGCCAGCAGCTTCTGGACAGGGAGAGATGGAAACACCATATATTTT.

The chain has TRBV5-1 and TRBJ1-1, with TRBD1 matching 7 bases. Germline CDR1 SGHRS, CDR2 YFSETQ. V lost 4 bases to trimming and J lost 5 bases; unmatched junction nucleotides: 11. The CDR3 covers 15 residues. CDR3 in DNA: TGCGCCAGCAGCATAAGACAGGGTAGATATACTGAAGCTTTCTTT. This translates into CASSIRQGRYTEAFF.

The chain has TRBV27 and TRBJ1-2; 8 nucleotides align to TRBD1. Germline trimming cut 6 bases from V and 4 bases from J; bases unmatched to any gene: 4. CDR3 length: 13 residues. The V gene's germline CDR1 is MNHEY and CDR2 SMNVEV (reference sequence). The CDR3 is CASRGQVPYGYTF. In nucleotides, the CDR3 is TGTGCCAGCAGGGGACAGGTCCCCTATGGCTACACCTTC.

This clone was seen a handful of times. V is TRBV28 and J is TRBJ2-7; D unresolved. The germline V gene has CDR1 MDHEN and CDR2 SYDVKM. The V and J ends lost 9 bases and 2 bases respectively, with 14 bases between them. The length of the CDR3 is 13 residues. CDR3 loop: CASLQKKAYEQYF. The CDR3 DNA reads TGTGCCAGTTTACAGAAAAAGGCCTACGAGCAGTACTTC.

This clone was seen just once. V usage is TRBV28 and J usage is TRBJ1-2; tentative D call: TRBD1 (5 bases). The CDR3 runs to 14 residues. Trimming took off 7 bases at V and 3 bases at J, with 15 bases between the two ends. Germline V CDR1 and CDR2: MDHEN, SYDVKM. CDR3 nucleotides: TGTGCCAGCACCCCAATAAAAGGGGACTATGGCTACACCTTC. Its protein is CASTPIKGDYGYTF.

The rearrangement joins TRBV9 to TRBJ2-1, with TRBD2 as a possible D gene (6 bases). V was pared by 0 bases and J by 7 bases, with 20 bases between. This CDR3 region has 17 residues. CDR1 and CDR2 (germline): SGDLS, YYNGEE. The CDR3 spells CASSVEEEGGARNEQFF. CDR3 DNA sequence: TGTGCCAGCAGCGTAGAGGAGGAGGGAGGAGCGAGGAATGAGCAGTTCTTC. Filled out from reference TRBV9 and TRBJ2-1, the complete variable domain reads DSGVTQTPKHLITATGQRVTLRCSPRSGDLSVYWYQQSLDQGLQFLIQYYNGEERAKGNILERFSAQQFPDLHSELNLSSLELGDSALYFCASSVEEEGGARNEQFFGPGTRLTVL.

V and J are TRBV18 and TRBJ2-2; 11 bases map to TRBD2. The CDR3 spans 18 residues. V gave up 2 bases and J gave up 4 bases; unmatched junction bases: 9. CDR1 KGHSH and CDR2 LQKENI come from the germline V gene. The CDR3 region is CASSPVLAGAGSTGELFF. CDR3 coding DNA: TGTGCCAGCTCACCAGTACTAGCGGGAGCGGGGAGCACCGGGGAGCTGTTTTTT. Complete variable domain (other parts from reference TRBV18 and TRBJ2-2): NAGVMQNPRHLVRRRGQEARLRCSPMKGHSHVYWYRQLPEEGLKFMVYLQKENIIDESGMPKERFSAEFPKEGPSILRIQQVVRGDSAAYFCASSPVLAGAGSTGELFFGEGSRLTVL.

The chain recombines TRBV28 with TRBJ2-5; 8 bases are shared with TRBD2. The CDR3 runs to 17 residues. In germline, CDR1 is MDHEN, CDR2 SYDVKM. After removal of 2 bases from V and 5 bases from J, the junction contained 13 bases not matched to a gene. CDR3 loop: CASSLNDGGRSRETQYF. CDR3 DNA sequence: TGTGCCAGCAGTTTAAATGACGGCGGGAGGTCTAGGGAGACCCAGTACTTC. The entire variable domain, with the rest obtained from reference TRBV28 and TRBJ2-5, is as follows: DVKVTQSSRYLVKRTGEKVFLECVQDMDHENMFWYRQDPGLGLRLIYFSYDVKMKEKGDIPEGYSVSREKKERFSLILESASTNQTSMYLCASSLNDGGRSRETQYFGPGTRLLVL.

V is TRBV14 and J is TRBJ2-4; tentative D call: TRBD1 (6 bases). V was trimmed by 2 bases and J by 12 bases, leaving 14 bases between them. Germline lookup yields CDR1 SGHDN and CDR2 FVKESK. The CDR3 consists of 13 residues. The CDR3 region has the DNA TGTGCCAGCAGCCAACACACACAGGGCCCTCAGTACTTC. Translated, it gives CASSQHTQGPQYF. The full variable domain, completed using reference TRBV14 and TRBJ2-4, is EAGVTQFPSHSVIEKGQTVTLRCDPISGHDNLYWYRRVMGKEIKFLLHFVKESKQDESGMPNNRFLAERTGGTYSTLKVQPAELEDSGVYFCASSQHTQGPQYFGAGTRLSVL.

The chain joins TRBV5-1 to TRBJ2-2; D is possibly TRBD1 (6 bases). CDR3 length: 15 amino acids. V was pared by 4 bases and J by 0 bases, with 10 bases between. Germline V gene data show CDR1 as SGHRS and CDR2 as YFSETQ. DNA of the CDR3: TGCGCCAGCAGCCCCAGGGGATCGAACACCGGGGAGCTGTTTTTT. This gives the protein CASSPRGSNTGELFF.